This T cell receptor beta chain was obtained from a study of OX40 agonist ivuxolimab in advanced cancers. TCRdb's copy holds only in-frame clones and misses some; the assay was immunoSEQ multiplex PCR. Among some 98,000 clones listed, 87% were seen once. Source: CD4+ or CD8+ T cells sorted from blood, taken in a trial of the OX40 agonist ivuxolimab. The receptor comes from an adult with an advanced solid tumor such as melanoma, head and neck, liver or kidney cancer.

CDR3 nucleotide sequence: TGTGCCAGCAGCTTAGGAAATAGGGGAGGTGGCTACGAGCAGTACTTC. Its translation: CASSLGNRGGGYEQYF. This chain uses TRBV7-2 with TRBJ2-7; D is perhaps TRBD2 (6 bases). The CDR3 has 16 amino acids. V lost 1 base to trimming and J lost 3 bases, with 16 bases between them. Germline-derived CDR1 and CDR2 are SGHTA and FQGNSA.